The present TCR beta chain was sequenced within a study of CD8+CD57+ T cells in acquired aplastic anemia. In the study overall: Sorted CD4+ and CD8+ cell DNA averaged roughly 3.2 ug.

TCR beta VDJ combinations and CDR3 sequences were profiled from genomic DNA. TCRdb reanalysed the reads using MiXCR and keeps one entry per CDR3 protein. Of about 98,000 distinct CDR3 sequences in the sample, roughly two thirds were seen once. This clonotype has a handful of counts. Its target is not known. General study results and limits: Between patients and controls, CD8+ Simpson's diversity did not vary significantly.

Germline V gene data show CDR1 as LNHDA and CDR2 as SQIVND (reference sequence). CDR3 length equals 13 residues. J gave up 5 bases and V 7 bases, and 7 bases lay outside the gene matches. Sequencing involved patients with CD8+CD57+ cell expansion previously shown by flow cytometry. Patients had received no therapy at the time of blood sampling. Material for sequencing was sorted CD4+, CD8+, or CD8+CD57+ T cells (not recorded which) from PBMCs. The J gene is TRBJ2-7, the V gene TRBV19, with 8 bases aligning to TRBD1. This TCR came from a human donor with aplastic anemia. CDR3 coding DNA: TGTGCCAGTACAGGACAGGGCATCCACGAGCAGTACTTC. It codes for CASTGQGIHEQYF.